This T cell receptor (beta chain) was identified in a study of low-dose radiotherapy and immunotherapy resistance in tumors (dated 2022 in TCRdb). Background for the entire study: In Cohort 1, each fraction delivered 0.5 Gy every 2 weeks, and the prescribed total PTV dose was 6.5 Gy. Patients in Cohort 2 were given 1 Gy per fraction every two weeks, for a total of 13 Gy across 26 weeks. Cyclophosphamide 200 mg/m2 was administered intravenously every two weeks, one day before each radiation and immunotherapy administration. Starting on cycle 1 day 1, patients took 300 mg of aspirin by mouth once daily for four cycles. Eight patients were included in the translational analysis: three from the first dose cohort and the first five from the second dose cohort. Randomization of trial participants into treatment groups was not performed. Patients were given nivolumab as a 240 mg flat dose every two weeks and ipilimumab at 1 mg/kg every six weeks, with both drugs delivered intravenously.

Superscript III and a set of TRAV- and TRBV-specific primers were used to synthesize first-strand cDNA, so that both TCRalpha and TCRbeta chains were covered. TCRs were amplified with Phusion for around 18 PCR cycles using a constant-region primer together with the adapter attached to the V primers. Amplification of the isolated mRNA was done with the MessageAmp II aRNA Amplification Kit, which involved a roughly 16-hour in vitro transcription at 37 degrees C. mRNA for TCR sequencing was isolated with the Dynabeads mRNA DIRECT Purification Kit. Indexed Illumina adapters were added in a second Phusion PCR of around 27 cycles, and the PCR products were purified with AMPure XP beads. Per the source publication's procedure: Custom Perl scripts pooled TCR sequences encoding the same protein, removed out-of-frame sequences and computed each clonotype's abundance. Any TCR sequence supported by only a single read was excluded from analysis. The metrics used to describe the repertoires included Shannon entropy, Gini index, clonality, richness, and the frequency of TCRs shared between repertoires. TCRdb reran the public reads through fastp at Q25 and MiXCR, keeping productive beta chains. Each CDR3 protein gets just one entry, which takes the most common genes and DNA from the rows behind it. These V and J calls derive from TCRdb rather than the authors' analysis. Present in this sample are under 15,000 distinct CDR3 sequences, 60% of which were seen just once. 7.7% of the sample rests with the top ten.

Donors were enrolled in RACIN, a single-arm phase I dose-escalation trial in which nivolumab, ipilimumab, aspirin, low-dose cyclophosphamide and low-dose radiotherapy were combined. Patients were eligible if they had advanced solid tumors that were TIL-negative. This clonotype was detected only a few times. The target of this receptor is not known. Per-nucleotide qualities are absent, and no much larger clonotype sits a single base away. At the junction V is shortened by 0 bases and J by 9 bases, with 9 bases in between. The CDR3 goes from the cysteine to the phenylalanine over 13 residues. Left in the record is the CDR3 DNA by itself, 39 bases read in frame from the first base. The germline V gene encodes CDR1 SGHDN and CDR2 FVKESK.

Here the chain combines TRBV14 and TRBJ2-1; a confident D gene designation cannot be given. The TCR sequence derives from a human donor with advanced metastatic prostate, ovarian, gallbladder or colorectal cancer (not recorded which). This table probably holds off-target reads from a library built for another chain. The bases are TGTGCCAGCAGCCAAGAAAGAGAACGTGAGCAGTTCTTC. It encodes CASSQEREREQFF.